This is a list of T cell receptor beta chains from one sample in a study of cytomegalovirus exposure and HLA in healthy donors. Sequenced by immunoSEQ multiplex PCR; TCRdb stores in-frame clones only, minus some. The data show 100,000 or so clones, about 81% seen once. The sample taken for sequencing was PBMCs. Receptors originate from a man aged 40-49 years in good health and CMV-seronegative. CDR3s include the opening cysteine and the closing phenylalanine or tryptophan. The D gene is left open where the match is weak. Only some rows state a clone size, as once, few, many or a class for expanded clones.

TRBV5-1,NA,NA,TRBJ1-3,CASSLTGLPGNTIYF,TGCGCCAGCAGCTTGACAGGGTTACCTGGAAACACCATATATTTT
TRBV5-1,NA,NA,TRBJ1-2,CASSPTGTSYGYTF,TGCGCCAGCAGCCCTACCGGGACTTCCTATGGCTACACCTTC
TRBV19,NA,few,TRBJ1-4,CASRIPGVTEKLFF,TGTGCCAGTAGAATACCCGGGGTTACGGAAAAACTGTTTTTT
TRBV5-1,NA,once,TRBJ2-2,CASSPRQDAGELFF,TGCGCCAGCAGCCCTAGACAGGATGCCGGGGAGCTGTTTTTT
TRBV5-4,TRBD1,NA,TRBJ2-2,CASSLQGVGTGELFF,TGTGCCAGCAGCTTGCAGGGGGTTGGCACCGGGGAGCTGTTTTTT
TRBV7-3,TRBD1,NA,TRBJ2-5,CASSSSGQGYETQYF,TGTGCCAGCAGCTCGAGCGGACAGGGCTATGAGACCCAGTACTTC
TRBV6-5,NA,NA,TRBJ2-7,CASWKAGAYEQYF,TGTGCCAGTTGGAAGGCAGGGGCCTACGAGCAGTACTTC
TRBV18,NA,few,TRBJ1-2,CASSRLQKIDLTGPSYGYTF,TGTGCCAGCTCGCGGCTCCAAAAAATAGACTTAACAGGGCCCAGCTATGGCTACACCTTC
TRBV28,NA,NA,TRBJ2-6,CASNFGTWANVLTF,TGTGCCAGCAATTTCGGGACATGGGCCAACGTCCTGACTTTC
TRBV2,NA,NA,TRBJ2-2,CASVNTGLSTGELFF,TGTGCCAGCGTTAATACAGGGTTGTCCACCGGGGAGCTGTTTTTT
TRBV5-6,NA,NA,TRBJ1-4,CASTPSSGRRNEKLFF,TGTGCCAGCACCCCCTCGAGCGGCAGGCGGAATGAAAAACTGTTTTTT
TRBV6-1,NA,NA,TRBJ2-2,CASSQTNTGELFF,TGTGCCAGCAGTCAGACGAACACCGGGGAGCTGTTTTTT
TRBV9,TRBD1,NA,TRBJ1-3,CASSVLGQGAHSGNTIYF,TGTGCCAGCAGCGTATTAGGACAGGGAGCCCACTCTGGAAACACCATATATTTT
TRBV5-4,NA,NA,TRBJ1-3,CASSLEGGIFGNTIYF,TGTGCCAGCAGCTTGGAAGGGGGTATTTTTGGAAACACCATATATTTT
TRBV9,NA,NA,TRBJ2-3,CASSVGGLPSDTQYF,TGTGCCAGCAGCGTAGGAGGGCTCCCCTCAGATACGCAGTATTTT
TRBV30,NA,NA,TRBJ2-2,CAWSVLGAGELFF,TGTGCCTGGAGTGTACTCGGGGCCGGGGAGCTGTTTTTT
TRBV30,TRBD1,NA,TRBJ2-2,CAWSGTAGELFF,TGTGCCTGGTCCGGGACAGCCGGGGAGCTGTTTTTT
TRBV6-6,NA,NA,TRBJ1-5,CASSYPGGNQPQHF,TGTGCCAGCAGTTACCCGGGTGGCAATCAGCCCCAGCATTTT
TRBV10-3,NA,NA,TRBJ1-1,CAISERTATVNTEAFF,TGTGCCATCAGTGAAAGGACAGCTACCGTGAACACTGAAGCTTTCTTT
TRBV9,TRBD1,NA,TRBJ1-6,CASSVGGGGSPLHF,TGTGCCAGCAGCGTAGGAGGGGGCGGATCACCCCTCCACTTT
TRBV5-1,NA,NA,TRBJ1-3,CASSLMGSSGNTIYF,TGCGCCAGCAGCTTGATGGGGAGCTCTGGAAACACCATATATTTT
TRBV6-5,TRBD1,NA,TRBJ1-4,CASSSGQAINEKLFF,TGTGCCAGCAGTTCAGGACAGGCCATTAATGAAAAACTGTTTTTT
TRBV6-1,NA,NA,TRBJ2-7,CASRIDRNYEQYF,TGTGCCAGCAGAATAGACAGAAATTACGAGCAGTACTTC
TRBV18,NA,NA,TRBJ1-5,CASSPQGRGLSNQPQHF,TGTGCCAGCTCACCGCAGGGGAGAGGGTTAAGCAATCAGCCCCAGCATTTT
TRBV5-1,NA,once,TRBJ1-5,CASSFHPTQGANQPQHF,TGCGCCAGCAGCTTTCACCCCACCCAGGGCGCCAATCAGCCCCAGCATTTT
TRBV9,TRBD2,NA,TRBJ2-1,CASGRPGRIAGDNEQFF,TGTGCCAGCGGACGACCCGGGAGGATAGCGGGGGATAATGAGCAGTTCTTC
TRBV6-1,NA,once,TRBJ2-3,CASSPTGVDTQYF,TGTGCCAGCAGCCCAACGGGGGTAGATACGCAGTATTTT
TRBV7-6,NA,NA,TRBJ2-7,CASSLAVGFTYEQYF,TGTGCCAGCAGCTTAGCGGTCGGGTTTACCTACGAGCAGTACTTC
TRBV11-3,TRBD1,NA,TRBJ1-4,CASSLDLEGQGEKLFF,TGTGCCAGCAGCTTAGATCTTGAGGGACAGGGGGAAAAACTGTTTTTT
TRBV7-2,NA,NA,TRBJ2-3,CASSSRDTQYF,TGTGCCAGCAGCTCCCGTGATACGCAGTATTTT
TRBV29-1,TRBD1,few,TRBJ2-2,CSVVQGASGELFF,TGCAGCGTTGTACAGGGGGCGTCCGGGGAGCTGTTTTTT
TRBV10-3,TRBD1,NA,TRBJ2-7,CAISVTGTEYEQYF,TGTGCCATCAGTGTTACCGGGACAGAGTACGAGCAGTACTTC
TRBV5-4,TRBD2,NA,TRBJ2-2,CASSLTSGGVHTGELFF,TGTGCCAGCAGTTTGACTAGCGGGGGTGTGCACACCGGGGAGCTGTTTTTT
TRBV6-1,NA,NA,TRBJ1-4,CASSNKAPSELFF,TGTGCCAGCAGTAATAAAGCCCCATCTGAACTGTTTTTT
TRBV11-2,NA,NA,TRBJ1-1,CASSLDGYTEAFF,TGTGCCAGCAGCTTAGACGGGTACACTGAAGCTTTCTTT
TRBV11-2,TRBD1,once,TRBJ2-7,CASSSRLGQASYEQYF,TGTGCCAGCAGTTCTCGTCTGGGACAGGCCTCCTACGAGCAGTACTTC
TRBV4-1,NA,NA,TRBJ2-6,CASSQRGANVLTF,TGCGCCAGCAGCCAGAGGGGGGCCAACGTCCTGACTTTC
TRBV2,NA,few,TRBJ1-5,CASTERQAYSNQPQHF,TGTGCCAGCACCGAAAGGCAGGCTTATAGCAATCAGCCCCAGCATTTT
TRBV5-1,TRBD1,NA,TRBJ2-2,CASSAGQGFGELFF,TGCGCCAGCAGCGCGGGACAGGGGTTCGGGGAGCTGTTTTTT
TRBV2,NA,NA,TRBJ1-4,CASSITGQSKLFF,TGTGCCAGCAGCATAACTGGACAGTCGAAACTGTTTTTT
TRBV4-2,NA,NA,TRBJ2-7,CASSQEDEQYF,TGTGCCAGCAGCCAGGAGGACGAGCAGTACTTC
TRBV27,TRBD2,NA,TRBJ2-4,CASSSYGTSGGLLAKNIQYF,TGTGCCAGCAGTTCATACGGGACTAGCGGGGGGCTCTTAGCCAAAAACATTCAGTACTTC
TRBV7-2,TRBD1,NA,TRBJ1-5,CASSLEGQPNQPQHF,TGTGCCAGCAGCTTAGAGGGACAGCCCAATCAGCCCCAGCATTTT